The following is a TCR beta chain sequence with its context. The sample is drawn from a study of blood T cell repertoires in COVID-19. Study-wide background: Collection of acute and convalescent COVID-19 samples took place in the United States, Italy and Spain.

As originally analysed: Estimates of nucleated cell counts were drawn from the amplification of reference gene primers. TCRdb keeps only in-frame clones here, not all; method: immunoSEQ multiplex PCR. For V, J and clone size, that table is used; D and trimming come from the DNA. The sample yields some 110,000 clones, 65% to 85% seen once. V dropped 1 base and J dropped 1; count of bases not matched to a gene: 4. The CDR3 sequence is 16 residues long. The V gene's germline CDR1 is LGHNA and CDR2 YSLEER. Sequenced material: peripheral blood. The chain combines TRBV4-3 with TRBJ1-1; 9 bases agree with TRBD1. This TCR derives from a woman between 65 and 79 years old with acute or convalescent COVID-19. CDR3 in DNA: TGCGCCAGCAGCCAAGTAGAGGGACAGGGGAACACTGAAGCTTTCTTT. It encodes CASSQVEGQGNTEAFF.